The source of this T cell receptor beta chain is a study of blood T cell repertoires in COVID-19. On the study more broadly: Samples of COVID-19 (acute and convalescent) were obtained from the United States, Italy and Spain.

How the authors handled the data: How many nucleated cells were present was estimated from reference gene primer amplification. Some clones are missing from TCRdb's copy, which holds only in-frame ones; the method was immunoSEQ multiplex PCR. The DNA gave D and trimming, while V, J and clone size come from that table. The sample lists approximately 150,000 clones; around 91% were seen once. The CDR3 covers 15 residues. Seattle cases were enrolled at active infection and followed longitudinally. The chain carries TRBV21-1 and TRBJ2-7; no check of the table's D call, TRBD2, against the DNA was made. TRBV21-1 is termed a pseudogene. This receptor was taken from a young man with COVID-19, enrolled during active disease. The sample consisted of peripheral blood. CDR3 protein: CASSPLEGGENEQYF. CDR3 sequence (DNA): TGTGCCAGCAGCCCTCTTGAGGGGGGGGAGAACGAGCAGTACTTC.